Presented here are 4 T cell receptor beta chains from one specimen sequenced in a study of vaccination effects on CD4 cells after COVID-19. Method: immunoSEQ multiplex PCR; TCRdb's copy keeps in-frame clones and lacks some. The sample carries 50,000 to 75,000 clones, around 80% recorded once. These TCRs are of unknown antigen specificity. Isolating CD4+ T cells followed approximately 9 days of culture. Sequencing used CD4+ T cells from PBMCs cultured without peptide, obtained before COVID-19 vaccination. The receptors derive from a human donor who received a COVID-19 vaccine.

The chain employs TRBV18 and TRBJ1-6, with TRBD1 as a possible D gene (5 bases). Trimming left V 3 bases short and J 10 bases short, with 22 bases between. The CDR3 is made up of 17 amino acids. Germline V gene lookup returns CDR1 KGHSH and CDR2 LQKENI. CDR3 nucleotide sequence: TGTGCCAGCTCACCCTACCGGGACGGGACTAAACGGTCACCCCTCCACTTT. Translating gives CASSPYRDGTKRSPLHF.

This chain connects TRBV27 to TRBJ2-7; 8 bases match TRBD1. Germline V gives CDR1 MNHEY, CDR2 SMNVEV (reference sequence). The CDR3 runs to 15 residues. V lost 0 bases, J lost 2 bases, and 3 bases stayed unmatched. The DNA for the CDR3 is TGTGCCAGCAGTTTATCTTTGGGACAGGCCTACGAGCAGTACGTC. Residues: CASSLSLGQAYEQYV.

The chain uses TRBV28 and TRBJ2-1; D may match TRBD1 or TRBD2 (5 bases each). The CDR3 runs 14 residues. CDR1 MDHEN and CDR2 SYDVKM come from the germline V gene. V shed 6 bases and J shed 0 bases, with 9 bases lying between them. The CDR3 spells CASRGRNSYNEQFF. CDR3 DNA: TGTGCCAGCAGGGGACGGAACTCCTACAATGAGCAGTTCTTC. Complete variable domain (other parts from reference TRBV28 and TRBJ2-1): DVKVTQSSRYLVKRTGEKVFLECVQDMDHENMFWYRQDPGLGLRLIYFSYDVKMKEKGDIPEGYSVSREKKERFSLILESASTNQTSMYLCASRGRNSYNEQFFGPGTRLTVL.

The chain uses TRBV11-2 and TRBJ2-1; possibly TRBD2 for D (6 bases). V lost 1 base and J 4 bases, leaving 11 bases between the germline ends. This CDR3 is 15 amino acids long. Germline assignment: CDR1 SGHAT and CDR2 FQNNGV. The CDR3 spells CASSLVGGVYNEQFF. The CDR3 nucleotides read TGTGCCAGCAGCTTAGTTGGCGGGGTGTACAATGAGCAGTTCTTC.